One sample yielded the 27 T cell receptor beta chains listed below, sequenced in a study of OX40 agonist ivuxolimab in advanced cancers. Assay: immunoSEQ multiplex PCR; the TCRdb copy retains only in-frame clones and omits some. The profile covers about 73,000 clones, with around 90% appearing a single time and roughly 10% taken by the ten largest. The material was CD4+ or CD8+ T cells sorted from blood, obtained in a trial of the OX40 agonist ivuxolimab. The receptor set was obtained from an adult with an advanced solid tumor such as melanoma, head and neck, liver or kidney cancer.

This chain links TRBV9 with TRBJ2-1; D gene ambiguous. Germline V CDR1 and CDR2: SGDLS, YYNGEE. The CDR3 has 12 amino acids. Between the trimmed V and J ends, which lost 0 bases and 4 bases, there was a span of 2 bases. The CDR3: CASSVVYNEQFF. The DNA of the CDR3 is TGTGCCAGCAGCGTAGTATACAATGAGCAGTTCTTC.

This clone occurred a few times. The CDR3 region is CASSLSSASAEAFF. The DNA of the CDR3 is TGTGCCAGCAGTTTGTCTTCCGCTTCGGCTGAAGCTTTCTTT. The chain joins TRBV28 to TRBJ1-1; D gene ambiguous. V lost 3 bases, J lost 6 bases, and 14 bases lay in between. Germline CDR1 reads MDHEN; CDR2 reads SYDVKM. CDR3 length: 14 amino acids.

The gene calls are TRBV2 and TRBJ1-6; 7 bases are shared with TRBD1. Germline V gene lookup returns CDR1 SNHLY and CDR2 FYNNEI. This CDR3 has 14 residues. V dropped 11 bases and J dropped 10; count of bases not matched to a gene: 14. The CDR3 sequence is CAPGRPGGNSPLHF. Here the CDR3 DNA reads TGTGCCCCAGGGCGGCCAGGGGGTAACTCACCCCTCCACTTT. Full variable domain (remainder filled in from reference TRBV2 and TRBJ1-6): EPEVTQTPSHQVTQMGQEVILRCVPISNHLYFYWYRQILGQKVEFLVSFYNNEISEKSEIFDDQFSVERPDGSNFTLKIRSTKLEDSAMYFCAPGRPGGNSPLHFGNGTRLTVT.

The chain couples TRBV6-4 to TRBJ2-2; 10 bases agree with TRBD2. Trimming cost V 6 bases and J 2 bases; bases outside gene matches: 3. The CDR3 extends over 15 amino acids. Looked up from germline, CDR1 is MRHNA and CDR2 is SNTAGT. This CDR3 reads CASSPSGGNTGELFF. CDR3 coding DNA: TGTGCCAGCAGCCCTAGCGGGGGCAACACCGGGGAGCTGTTTTTT.

To note about this clone: The junction departs from the called germline gene at one end, perhaps through a read error. CDR3 coding DNA: TGTGCCAGCAGCTTAGGTCCGCCACCCCTTTTT. Translating it yields CASSLGPPPLF. The gene calls are TRBV7-2 and TRBJ2-3; D gene uncertain. The CDR3 has 11 residues. The germline CDR1 and CDR2 sequences are SGHTA and FQGNSA.

Here the CDR3 reads CASSGRQGPTYEQYF. For the CDR3, the DNA is TGTGCCAGCAGTGGGCGGCAGGGGCCAACCTACGAGCAGTACTTC. This sequence joins TRBV2 and TRBJ2-7; D is perhaps TRBD1 (6 bases). This CDR3 is 15 amino acids long. Germline lookup yields CDR1 SNHLY and CDR2 FYNNEI. V lost 4 bases, J lost 2 bases, and 15 bases lay in between. Variable domain in full (rest from reference TRBV2 and TRBJ2-7): EPEVTQTPSHQVTQMGQEVILRCVPISNHLYFYWYRQILGQKVEFLVSFYNNEISEKSEIFDDQFSVERPDGSNFTLKIRSTKLEDSAMYFCASSGRQGPTYEQYFGPGTRLTVT.

In its sample, this clone was seen once. This chain connects TRBV6-5 to TRBJ2-1; 7 nucleotides agree with TRBD1. The CDR3 extends over 15 amino acids. V gave up 2 bases and J gave up 1 base; unmatched junction bases: 2. Germline V gene lookup returns CDR1 MNHEY and CDR2 SVGAGI. The CDR3 sequence: CASSYPGQSYNEQFF. For the CDR3, the DNA is TGTGCCAGCAGTTACCCGGGACAGTCCTACAATGAGCAGTTCTTC.

This clone has only one observation. The chain carries TRBV7-9 and TRBJ2-7; D call uncertain. V was trimmed by 3 bases and J by 6 bases, leaving 15 bases between them. The CDR3 runs 14 residues. Germline V lookup: CDR1 SEHNR, CDR2 FQNEAQ (reference sequence). CDR3 sequence reads: CASSLDRMRREQYF. The CDR3 nucleotides are TGTGCCAGCAGCTTGGACCGAATGCGTCGCGAGCAGTACTTC. Complete variable domain (other parts from reference TRBV7-9 and TRBJ2-7): DTGVSQNPRHKITKRGQNVTFRCDPISEHNRLYWYRQTLGQGPEFLTYFQNEAQLEKSRLLSDRFSAERPKGSFSTLEIQRTEQGDSAMYLCASSLDRMRREQYFGPGTRLTVT.

The genes are TRBV18 and TRBJ1-3; TRBD1 might be the D (5 bases). The V gene's germline CDR1 is KGHSH and CDR2 LQKENI. The CDR3 is made up of 13 amino acids. Deletions cut 8 bases from V and 0 bases from J, with 8 bases between. The CDR3 spells CASPGDSGNTIYF. CDR3 DNA: TGTGCCAGCCCGGGGGACTCTGGAAACACCATATATTTT. Based on the CDR3 plus reference TRBV18 and TRBJ1-3, the full variable domain is NAGVMQNPRHLVRRRGQEARLRCSPMKGHSHVYWYRQLPEEGLKFMVYLQKENIIDESGMPKERFSAEFPKEGPSILRIQQVVRGDSAAYFCASPGDSGNTIYFGEGSWLTVV.

V usage is TRBV7-6 and J usage is TRBJ2-3; 8 bases are shared with TRBD1. The trim removed 1 base at V and 5 bases at J, leaving 2 bases unmatched. This CDR3 has 14 residues. In germline, CDR1 is SGHVS, CDR2 FNYEAQ. The CDR3 reads CASSLGTGQDTQYF. CDR3 coding DNA: TGTGCCAGCAGCTTAGGGACAGGGCAAGATACGCAGTATTTT.

This chain connects TRBV9 to TRBJ2-7; D is possibly TRBD1 or TRBD2 (5 bases each). The CDR3 covers 17 residues. The V end was cut by 3 bases, the J end by 5 bases, with 24 bases between. The germline V gene encodes CDR1 SGDLS and CDR2 YYNGEE. The CDR3 here is CASSGETLGLYGDEQYF. The DNA of the CDR3 is TGTGCCAGCAGCGGCGAAACCCTGGGGCTATACGGGGACGAGCAGTACTTC.

The V call is TRBV6-5, the J call TRBJ2-7; D might be TRBD1 (5 bases). CDR1 and CDR2 from the germline V gene are MNHEY and SVGAGI. Trimming cost V 5 bases and J 3 bases, with 11 bases left between them. The CDR3 spans 13 residues. DNA of the CDR3: TGTGCCAGCAGTCAGGGATACTACTACGAGCAGTACTTC. It encodes CASSQGYYYEQYF.

The J gene is TRBJ2-1, the V gene TRBV11-2; 8 nucleotides agree with TRBD1. Germline trimming cut 4 bases from V and 0 bases from J; bases unmatched to any gene: 8. CDR1 SGHAT and CDR2 FQNNGV come from the germline V gene. CDR3 length: 17 residues. The CDR3 DNA is TGTGCCAGCAGCTGGTGGCAGGGGGCTAGCTCCTACAATGAGCAGTTCTTC. Protein: CASSWWQGASSYNEQFF.

This chain links TRBV29-1 with TRBJ2-7; 7 nucleotides align to TRBD1. Germline assignment: CDR1 SQVTM and CDR2 ANQGSEA. CDR3 length: 12 amino acids. V was pared by 3 bases and J by 3 bases, with 2 bases of the junction left unmatched. The DNA of the CDR3 is TGCAGCGTTGAGGGGGACAGCTACGAGCAGTACTTC. It specifies CSVEGDSYEQYF.

The chain combines TRBV5-1 with TRBJ1-1; TRBD1 matches at 7 bases. The V and J ends lost 1 base and 4 bases, in that order; junction bases with no gene match: 16. Per germline, CDR1 SGHRS and CDR2 YFSETQ. The CDR3 consists of 18 residues. The CDR3, as DNA: TGCGCCAGCAGCTTGTCGTCAGGGGGGCTCTCTGTTTTCACTGAAGCTTTCTTT. It yields the protein CASSLSSGGLSVFTEAFF.

This chain uses TRBV29-1 with TRBJ1-6; maybe TRBD1 (5 bases). Trimming shortened V by 4 bases and J by 14 bases, and 15 bases separated the two germline ends. CDR3 length equals 12 residues. Looked up from germline, CDR1 is SQVTM and CDR2 is ANQGSEA. Here the CDR3 reads CSVVGPLGALHF. The CDR3 DNA follows: TGCAGCGTTGTCGGCCCACTGGGGGCCCTCCACTTT.

The chain employs TRBV27 and TRBJ2-5; D uncertain. Trimming stripped 5 bases from V and 2 bases from J, with 9 bases between. This CDR3 contains 13 residues. CDR1 and CDR2 (germline): MNHEY, SMNVEV (reference sequence). CDR3 sequence (DNA): TGTGCCAGCAGTCTCCAGATACAAGAGACCCAGTACTTC. Encoded protein: CASSLQIQETQYF.

The chain couples TRBV14 to TRBJ2-7, with TRBD1 as a possible D gene (6 bases). The CDR3 consists of 15 residues. CDR1 is SGHDN, CDR2 FVKESK, per germline. Trimming cost V 2 bases and J 3 bases, with 14 bases left between them. Here the CDR3 reads CASSQFNRAIYEQYF. DNA of the CDR3: TGTGCCAGCAGCCAATTCAACAGGGCGATCTACGAGCAGTACTTC.

This rearrangement joins TRBV9 to TRBJ1-5, with 7 bases lining up with TRBD1. The V gene's germline CDR1 is SGDLS and CDR2 YYNGEE. This CDR3 region has 15 residues. V lost 3 bases and J lost 1; bases outside the gene matches: 4. The CDR3 loop is CASSEGAGSNQPQHF. CDR3 nucleotides: TGTGCCAGCAGCGAGGGGGCTGGGAGCAATCAGCCCCAGCATTTT.

J is TRBJ1-4 and V is TRBV11-2; D is undetermined. Trimming removed 2 bases from V and 0 bases from J, with 10 bases in between. There are 16 residues in the CDR3. Germline V gene lookup returns CDR1 SGHAT and CDR2 FQNNGV. CDR3 coding DNA: TGTGCCAGCAGCTTATCTCCGCCGCCAACTAATGAAAAACTGTTTTTT. Amino acid sequence: CASSLSPPPTNEKLFF.

This chain uses TRBV6-4 with TRBJ2-3; TRBD1 matches at 10 bases. J lost 4 bases, V lost 10 bases, and 8 bases had no gene match. Germline V gives CDR1 MRHNA, CDR2 SNTAGT. This CDR3 contains 14 residues. The CDR3 sequence is CATSGTGDADTQYF. The CDR3, as DNA: TGTGCCACGTCCGGGACAGGGGATGCAGATACGCAGTATTTT.

The chain links TRBV9 to TRBJ2-5, with 7 bases that match TRBD1. This CDR3 has 15 amino acids. J lost 3 bases, V lost 2 bases, and 7 bases had no gene match. CDR1 is SGDLS and CDR2 is YYNGEE in the germline V gene. CDR3 loop: CASSVRGQQKETQYF. The CDR3 coding sequence is TGTGCCAGCAGCGTCCGGGGACAGCAGAAAGAGACCCAGTACTTC.

The chain combines TRBV7-6 with TRBJ2-5; no clear D. CDR1 and CDR2 from the germline V gene are SGHVS and FNYEAQ. This CDR3 spans 14 amino acids. Between the trimmed V and J ends, which lost 5 bases and 2 bases, there was a span of 12 bases. The CDR3 region is CASSPEREQETQYF. Here the CDR3 DNA reads TGTGCCAGCAGCCCGGAACGAGAACAAGAGACCCAGTACTTC.

The V and J genes are TRBV7-6 and TRBJ2-5, with D possibly TRBD2 on 6 matching bases. With 5 bases removed from V and 3 bases from J, the gap between germline ends came to 19 bases. The CDR3 loop spans 16 amino acids. The V gene's germline CDR1 is SGHVS and CDR2 FNYEAQ. CDR3 nucleotide sequence: TGTGCCAGCAGCCTACTTAGGTTAGCGGCAAAAGAGACCCAGTACTTC. Its translation: CASSLLRLAAKETQYF.

The chain has TRBV19 and TRBJ1-5; 8 positions match TRBD1. J lost 6 bases, V lost 10 bases, and 11 bases had no gene match. The CDR3 has 14 residues. CDR1 LNHDA and CDR2 SQIVND come from the germline V gene (reference sequence). The CDR3 sequence: CATMKDREGQPQHF. Here the CDR3 DNA reads TGTGCCACTATGAAGGACAGGGAAGGTCAGCCCCAGCATTTT.

The genes are TRBV18 and TRBJ1-4; D is possibly TRBD1 (6 bases). This CDR3 comprises 17 residues. The V gene lost 2 bases and the J gene lost 4 bases, with 17 bases spanning the gap. The V gene's germline CDR1 is KGHSH and CDR2 LQKENI. CDR3 region: CASSPTLGQMNNEKLFF. Written as DNA, the CDR3 is TGTGCCAGCTCACCAACCCTCGGACAGATGAATAATGAAAAACTGTTTTTT.

V gene TRBV13 combines with J gene TRBJ2-7; D unresolved. The CDR3 runs 12 residues. Trimming took 5 bases from V and 0 from J, leaving 5 bases between them. Germline V gene lookup returns CDR1 PRHDT and CDR2 FYEKMQ (reference sequence). The CDR3 region has the DNA TGTGCCAGCAGCCCCAGCTCCTACGAGCAGTACTTC. As protein: CASSPSSYEQYF.